Given below is one T cell receptor beta chain in context. The sample belongs to a study of control samples from healthy donors and cancer patients. Profiled with immunoSEQ multiplex PCR; TCRdb holds only in-frame clones, not every one. Counted here are about 63,000 clones, around 87% occurring once; the ten biggest clones make up roughly 12%. The germline V gene has CDR1 SGHTA and CDR2 FQGNSA. The CDR3 covers 14 residues. V shed 4 bases and J shed 6 bases, with 13 bases lying between them. Material for sequencing was PBMCs. The chain uses TRBV7-2 and TRBJ1-5; maybe TRBD1 (6 bases). This clonotype was obtained from a woman aged 60-70 years with lung cancer. The CDR3 sequence: CASSSTGLGQPQHF. The CDR3 DNA is TGTGCCAGCAGCTCCACAGGGCTCGGTCAGCCCCAGCATTTT.